This T cell receptor beta chain was sequenced in a study of spatial heterogeneity in lung cancer. For the study at large: Researchers sequenced follow-up PBMC samples if they had them, and these came a median of approximately 22 months after resection. Beta-chain sequences consistently outnumbered alpha-chain sequences in detection. Overall study results and limits: Among blood samples, ubiquitous expanded tumor TCRs appeared more at resection than at follow-up.

Every TCR cDNA molecule carried a tag that served as a unique molecular identifier. TCRdb used MiXCR to reprocess the 5' RACE reads, holding one entry per CDR3 protein. The sample lists about 45,000 distinct CDR3 sequences; about 23% were seen once. Trimming removed 4 bases at V and 2 bases at J, with 8 bases between. The germline gives CDR1 SGHTA, CDR2 FQGTGA. This CDR3 contains 14 residues. This sample's time point: blood at routine non-recurrence follow-up after resection. This clonotype was seen a few times. What it binds is unknown. This specimen consisted of PBMCs, obtained at follow-up. V and J are TRBV7-3 and TRBJ2-2; D call uncertain. The clonotype originates from a female donor with early-stage non-small cell lung cancer. CDR3 nucleotide sequence: TGTGCCAGCAGCTCTTTATCAAACACCGGGGAGCTGTTTTTT. It specifies CASSSLSNTGELFF.